Following are 29 T cell receptor beta chains from one sample sequenced in a study of blood T cell repertoires in COVID-19. Using immunoSEQ multiplex PCR, the repertoire was profiled, and TCRdb retains in-frame clones only, with some absent. The sample includes approximately 100,000 clones, roughly nine tenths of them seen just once. Specimen: peripheral blood. The receptors shown here come from a man in his sixties with acute or convalescent COVID-19.

This chain joins TRBV30 and TRBJ1-6; D not certain. Per germline, CDR1 GTSNPN and CDR2 SVGIG (reference sequence). The CDR3 length is 14 residues. Trimming took 4 bases from V and 6 from J, leaving 13 bases between them. CDR3 residues: CAWNVVYGNSPLHF. CDR3 nucleotide sequence: TGTGCCTGGAATGTAGTGTACGGTAATTCACCCCTCCACTTT. The whole variable domain, remainder taken from reference TRBV30 and TRBJ1-6, is SQTIHQWPATLVQPVGSPLSLECTVEGTSNPNLYWYRQAAGRGLQLLFYSVGIGQISSEVPQNLSASRPQDRQFILSSKKLLLSDSGFYLCAWNVVYGNSPLHFGNGTRLTVT.

This chain uses TRBV6-5 with TRBJ1-3; D possibly corresponds to TRBD1 (5 bases). CDR1 and CDR2 (germline): MNHEY, SVGAGI. The CDR3 length is 15 residues. The V and J ends lost 5 bases and 2 bases respectively, with 13 bases between them. CDR3 bases: TGTGCCAGCAGTAAACGGGGGGGAACTGGAAACACCATATATTTT. Translating it yields CASSKRGGTGNTIYF.

The chain has TRBV19 and TRBJ1-1; a possible D gene is TRBD1 (6 bases). The germline V gene has CDR1 LNHDA and CDR2 SQIVND (reference sequence). The V and J ends lost 5 bases and 4 bases respectively, with 11 bases between them. CDR3 length: 13 amino acids. CDR3 residues: CASSSVRGTEAFF. The CDR3 region has the DNA TGTGCCAGTAGTTCCGTCAGGGGCACTGAAGCTTTCTTT.

This clone has only one observation. The chain links TRBV24-1 to TRBJ1-5; 10 bases match TRBD1. Per germline, CDR1 KGHDR and CDR2 SFDVKD. V was clipped by 5 bases and J by 6 bases; unmatched bases: 6. The CDR3 runs 15 residues. The CDR3: CATSGPGQGSQPQHF. CDR3 nucleotides: TGTGCCACCAGTGGCCCGGGACAGGGGTCTCAGCCCCAGCATTTT.

V usage is TRBV18 and J usage is TRBJ1-1, with TRBD1 matching 7 bases. The CDR3 covers 14 residues. J lost 1 base, V lost 5 bases, and 4 bases had no gene match. Germline V gene lookup returns CDR1 KGHSH and CDR2 LQKENI. As DNA, the CDR3 is TGTGCCAGCTCAAAGGGACAGTCGAACACTGAAGCTTTCTTT. Its protein is CASSKGQSNTEAFF. Variable domain in full (rest from reference TRBV18 and TRBJ1-1): NAGVMQNPRHLVRRRGQEARLRCSPMKGHSHVYWYRQLPEEGLKFMVYLQKENIIDESGMPKERFSAEFPKEGPSILRIQQVVRGDSAAYFCASSKGQSNTEAFFGQGTRLTVV.

This clone was seen a few times. The rearrangement joins TRBV9 to TRBJ1-3; TRBD1 matches 7 bases. V trimming: 5 bases; J trimming: 8 bases; junction bases outside the gene matches: 10. The CDR3 covers 14 residues. Germline CDR1 SGDLS, CDR2 YYNGEE. This CDR3 reads CASSPTGIGDTIYF. The CDR3 DNA reads as TGTGCCAGCAGTCCGACAGGGATTGGCGACACCATATATTTT.

The chain is built from TRBV9 and TRBJ2-5; D unclear. The length of the CDR3 is 13 residues. Germline V gives CDR1 SGDLS, CDR2 YYNGEE. V lost 5 bases to trimming and J lost 4 bases, with 12 bases between them. The CDR3 nucleotides read TGTGCCAGCAGTTATGATCAGCGAGAGACCCAGTACTTC. Its protein product is CASSYDQRETQYF.

This sequence joins TRBV7-9 and TRBJ1-6; 7 nucleotides match TRBD1. V lost 6 bases and J lost 7; bases outside the gene matches: 6. This CDR3 comprises 14 residues. CDR1 SEHNR and CDR2 FQNEAQ come from the germline V gene (reference sequence). The CDR3 protein is CASRSGGLNSPLHF. CDR3 DNA sequence: TGTGCCAGCAGGTCAGGGGGGTTGAATTCACCCCTCCACTTT.

The chain joins TRBV6-1 to TRBJ1-5; TRBD1 might be the D (5 bases). This CDR3 has 16 residues. Germline V CDR1 and CDR2: MNHNS, SASEGT. Trimming took 1 base from V and 6 from J, leaving 16 bases between them. The CDR3 coding sequence is TGTGCCAGCAGTGAAGATGGGGCCAGGACGGGTCAGCCCCAGCATTTT. As protein: CASSEDGARTGQPQHF.

The chain has TRBV7-9 and TRBJ1-1; D not certain. Germline CDR1 reads SEHNR; CDR2 reads FQNEAQ (reference sequence). The CDR3 runs 14 residues. Trimming took off 1 base at V and 5 bases at J, with 11 bases between the two ends. In nucleotides, the CDR3 is TGTGCCAGCAGCTTAGAGCCGGGTGGGACTGAAGCTTTCTTT. It yields the protein CASSLEPGGTEAFF.

This rearrangement joins TRBV19 to TRBJ1-2; a weak D match, TRBD1 (6 bases). V gave up 3 bases and J gave up 1 base, with 12 bases separating them. The CDR3 has 15 residues. Germline loops: CDR1 LNHDA, CDR2 SQIVND (reference sequence). CDR3 nucleotides: TGTGCCAGTAGTATTGGGGGGGCTCTTAACTATGGCTACACCTTC. Its translation: CASSIGGALNYGYTF.

The chain couples TRBV4-1 to TRBJ2-7, with 10 bases lining up with TRBD2. The CDR3 runs 15 residues. Germline trimming cut 1 base from V and 3 bases from J; bases unmatched to any gene: 3. Germline CDR1 and CDR2: MGHRA and YSYEKL. The CDR3, as DNA: TGCGCCAGCAGCCAAGGGCTAGCGGGAGACTACGAGCAGTACTTC. This translates into CASSQGLAGDYEQYF.

The chain links TRBV19 to TRBJ2-5; 10 bases map to TRBD1. The CDR3 spans 16 residues. Germline-derived CDR1 and CDR2 are LNHDA and SQIVND (reference sequence). Trimming cost V 5 bases and J 3 bases; bases outside gene matches: 9. The CDR3 bases are TGTGCCAGTAGTCCCTCCTGGACAGGGGGTAAAGAGACCCAGTACTTC. Amino acids: CASSPSWTGGKETQYF.

The rearrangement uses TRBV3-1 (or the pseudogene TRBV3-2) and TRBJ2-1; D possibly corresponds to TRBD1 (6 bases). V dropped 1 base and J dropped 5 bases, with 12 bases sitting between them. Germline V gives CDR1 LGHDT, CDR2 YNNKEL (reference sequence). The CDR3 has 15 amino acids. CDR3 DNA sequence: TGTGCCAGCAGCCAAGTAGGGACAACGGACAATGAGCAGTTCTTC. It translates to CASSQVGTTDNEQFF.

The chain couples TRBV6-6 to TRBJ1-2; no clear D gene. The CDR3 sequence is 12 residues long. Trimming removed 3 bases from V and 4 bases from J, with 6 bases in between. From germline, CDR1 is MNHNY and CDR2 SVGAGI (reference sequence). The CDR3 loop is CASSYRAYGYTF. The CDR3 nucleotides are TGTGCCAGCAGTTATCGAGCCTATGGCTACACCTTC.

The V gene is TRBV20-1, the J gene TRBJ1-2, with 8 bases fitting TRBD1. CDR1 DFQATT and CDR2 SNEGSKA come from the germline V gene (reference sequence). The CDR3 sequence is 12 residues long. V shed 3 bases, J shed 6 bases, and the junction held 3 bases outside the gene matches. In DNA form, the CDR3 reads TGCAGTGCTAGTTCAGGGGGCCATGGCTACACCTTC. Its protein product is CSASSGGHGYTF.

CDR3 sequence reads: CSVDRGKTQYF. CDR3 coding DNA: TGCAGCGTGGACAGGGGAAAGACCCAGTACTTC. The V call is TRBV29-1, the J call TRBJ2-5; 9 bases match TRBD1. V gave up 6 bases and J gave up 6 bases; unmatched junction bases: 2. Germline lookup yields CDR1 SQVTM and CDR2 ANQGSEA. CDR3 length: 11 residues.

This clone was observed a single time. The CDR3 DNA reads TGTGCCAGCAGCGTAGGGGGAGGTGAGCAACCCCAGCATTTT. Its protein is CASSVGGGEQPQHF. This chain uses TRBV9 with TRBJ1-5; no clear D gene. This CDR3 comprises 14 residues. Germline V gene data show CDR1 as SGDLS and CDR2 as YYNGEE. V lost 0 bases to trimming and J lost 10 bases, with 14 bases between them.

This clone was detected once. The rearrangement links TRBV5-1 to TRBJ2-1, with D possibly being TRBD2 (5 bases). Germline assignment: CDR1 SGHRS and CDR2 YFSETQ. The CDR3 is made up of 15 amino acids. V shed 2 bases and J shed 4 bases, with 13 bases lying between them. The DNA for the CDR3 is TGCGCCAGCAGCTTTGCGGGCGGAGAGTACAATGAGCAGTTCTTC. Its protein is CASSFAGGEYNEQFF.

The gene calls are TRBV3-1 (or the pseudogene TRBV3-2) and TRBJ2-3, with D hard to call. The V end was cut by 4 bases, the J end by 6 bases, with 11 bases between. This CDR3 region has 13 residues. Germline values: CDR1 LGHDT, CDR2 YNNKEL (reference sequence). DNA for the CDR3: TGTGCCAGCAGCCGATACTATAGGGATACGCAGTATTTT. It is translated as CASSRYYRDTQYF.

The DNA for the CDR3 is TGCGCCAGCAGCTTCAGCGGGACGGTCGAGACCCAGTACTTC. Amino acid sequence: CASSFSGTVETQYF. V and J are TRBV5-1 and TRBJ2-5; 7 bases align to TRBD2. Trimming cost V 2 bases and J 5 bases; bases outside gene matches: 6. Germline-derived CDR1 and CDR2 are SGHRS and YFSETQ. CDR3 length equals 14 residues.

The genes are TRBV7-2 and TRBJ1-5, with D possibly matching TRBD1 (6 bases). V lost 4 bases to trimming and J lost 2 bases, with 15 bases between them. This CDR3 has 16 residues. CDR1 and CDR2 (germline): SGHTA, FQGNSA. CDR3 in DNA: TGTGCCAGCAGCTGGACAGCCTCAGGGGGCAATCAGCCCCAGCATTTT. Translating it yields CASSWTASGGNQPQHF.

This chain uses TRBV2 with TRBJ1-5, with D possibly matching TRBD1 (6 bases). The ends were cut back, 6 bases at V and 4 bases at J, with 13 bases in the middle. Germline CDR1 and CDR2: SNHLY and FYNNEI. The CDR3 is 14 residues long. CDR3 bases: TGTGCCAGCAGGGCAGGGGTTTGGAATCAGCCCCAGCATTTT. This codes for CASRAGVWNQPQHF.

V gene TRBV19 combines with J gene TRBJ2-1, with 12 nucleotides matching TRBD2. J gave up 9 bases and V 5 bases, and 5 bases lay outside the gene matches. The CDR3 covers 14 residues. The germline V gene encodes CDR1 LNHDA and CDR2 SQIVND (reference sequence). Here the CDR3 reads CASSGLAGGGEQFF. CDR3 DNA sequence: TGTGCCAGTAGTGGGCTAGCGGGAGGGGGTGAGCAGTTCTTC. Looking up the rest from reference TRBV19 and TRBJ2-1 gives the full variable domain: DGGITQSPKYLFRKEGQNVTLSCEQNLNHDAMYWYRQDPGQGLRLIYYSQIVNDFQKGDIAEGYSVSREKKESFPLTVTSAQKNPTAFYLCASSGLAGGGEQFFGPGTRLTVL.

Worth noting for this clone: Other DNA sequences in the sample encode the same CDR3. J is TRBJ1-1 and V is TRBV7-3; D may be TRBD1 (5 bases). V lost 3 bases to trimming and J lost 3 bases, with 8 bases between them. The CDR3 consists of 13 residues. CDR1 and CDR2 (germline): SGHTA, FQGTGA. CDR3 coding DNA: TGTGCCAGCAGCTTCGGGGGGGACACTGAAGCTTTCTTT. The encoded protein is CASSFGGDTEAFF.

Concerning this clone: Other DNA sequences in the sample encode the same CDR3. The chain uses TRBV5-1 and TRBJ2-3, with 10 bases matching TRBD2. CDR1 and CDR2 from the germline V gene are SGHRS and YFSETQ. The CDR3 has 16 residues. V trimming: 4 bases; J trimming: 0 bases; junction bases outside the gene matches: 5. CDR3 sequence reads: CASSLGLAVSTDTQYF. For the CDR3, the DNA is TGCGCCAGCAGCCTTGGACTAGCGGTTAGCACAGATACGCAGTATTTT.

The chain joins TRBV3-1 (or the pseudogene TRBV3-2) to TRBJ1-2, with a weak D call TRBD1 (5 bases). The CDR3 is 16 amino acids. Germline V gene lookup returns CDR1 LGHDT and CDR2 YNNKEL (reference sequence). V dropped 2 bases and J dropped 7 bases, with 20 bases sitting between them. The CDR3 coding sequence is TGTGCCAGCAGCCAACCGGCGCGGGGATCGAGGGGTGGCTACACCTTC. Protein: CASSQPARGSRGGYTF.

This chain connects TRBV27 to TRBJ1-1; unclear D gene. The ends were cut back, 2 bases at V and 0 bases at J, with 7 bases in the middle. This CDR3 has 14 amino acids. Germline lookup yields CDR1 MNHEY and CDR2 SMNVEV (reference sequence). The CDR3 sequence: CASSLSRLNTEAFF. The DNA for the CDR3 is TGTGCCAGCAGTTTAAGCCGGTTGAACACTGAAGCTTTCTTT.

The chain couples TRBV2 to TRBJ2-1; D might be TRBD2 (6 bases). This CDR3 has 14 residues. The V and J ends lost 8 bases and 7 bases respectively, with 18 bases between them. Germline V gene lookup returns CDR1 SNHLY and CDR2 FYNNEI. CDR3: CASRTGTVSNEQFF. CDR3 sequence (DNA): TGTGCCAGCCGTACCGGGACTGTCAGTAATGAGCAGTTCTTC.